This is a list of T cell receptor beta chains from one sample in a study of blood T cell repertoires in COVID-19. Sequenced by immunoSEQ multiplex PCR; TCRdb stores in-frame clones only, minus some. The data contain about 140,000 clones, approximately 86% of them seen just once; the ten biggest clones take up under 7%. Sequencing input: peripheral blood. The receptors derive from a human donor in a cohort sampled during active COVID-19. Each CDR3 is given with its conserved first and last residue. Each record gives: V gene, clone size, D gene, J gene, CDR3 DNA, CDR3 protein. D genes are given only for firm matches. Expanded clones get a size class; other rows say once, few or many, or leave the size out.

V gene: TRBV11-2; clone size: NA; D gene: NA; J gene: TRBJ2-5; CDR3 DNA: TGTGCCAGCAGCTTAGGAGCCACGGTGTACCAAGAGACCCAGTACTTC; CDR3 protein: CASSLGATVYQETQYF
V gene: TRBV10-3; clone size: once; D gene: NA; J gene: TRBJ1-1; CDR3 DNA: TGTGCCATCAGGGGGGGGAACACTGAAGCTTTCTTT; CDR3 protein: CAIRGGNTEAFF
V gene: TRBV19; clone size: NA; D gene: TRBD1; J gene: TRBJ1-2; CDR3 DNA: TGTGCCAGTAGTATGGGGACAGGGGGTAGCGGCAACTATGGCTACACCTTC; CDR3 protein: CASSMGTGGSGNYGYTF
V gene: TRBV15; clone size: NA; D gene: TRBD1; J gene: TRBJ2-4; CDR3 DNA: TGTGCCACCAGACAACAGGGGACCAAAAACATTCAGTACTTC; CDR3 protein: CATRQQGTKNIQYF
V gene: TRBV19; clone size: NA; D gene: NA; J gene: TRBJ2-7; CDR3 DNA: TGTGCCAGTAGTATATCCCCGGGTAACGAGCAGTACTTC; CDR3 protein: CASSISPGNEQYF
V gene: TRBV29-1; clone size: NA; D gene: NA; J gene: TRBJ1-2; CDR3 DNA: TGCAGCGCCCAAACTGTGGGAGGGGACTACTATGGCTACACCTTC; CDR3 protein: CSAQTVGGDYYGYTF
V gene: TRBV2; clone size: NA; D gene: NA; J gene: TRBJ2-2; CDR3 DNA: TGTGCCAGCACGGGGATTGGGGAGCTGTTTTTT; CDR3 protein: CASTGIGELFF
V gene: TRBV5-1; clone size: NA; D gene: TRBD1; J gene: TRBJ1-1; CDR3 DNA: TGCGCCAGCGCACGTGGGGACAGGGCCATGAACACTGAAGCTTTCTTT; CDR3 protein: CASARGDRAMNTEAFF
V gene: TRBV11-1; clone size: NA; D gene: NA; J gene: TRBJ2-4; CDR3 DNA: TGTGCCAGCAGCTGGGACAACGCAGACATTCAGTACTTC; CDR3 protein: CASSWDNADIQYF
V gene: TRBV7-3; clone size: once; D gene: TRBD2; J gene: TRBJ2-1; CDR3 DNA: TGTGCCAGCAGAGCGAGCGGGGCCTCCTACAATGAGCAGTTCTTC; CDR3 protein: CASRASGASYNEQFF
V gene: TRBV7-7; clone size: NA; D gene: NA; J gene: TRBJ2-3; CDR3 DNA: TGTGCCAGCAGCCCTTCAAGCACTGTCGGAGATACGCAGTATTTT; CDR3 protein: CASSPSSTVGDTQYF
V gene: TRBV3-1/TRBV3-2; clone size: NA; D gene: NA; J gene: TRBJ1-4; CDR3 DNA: TGTGCCAGCAGCCCAGGGGAGGGGACTAATGAAAAACTGTTTTTT; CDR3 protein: CASSPGEGTNEKLFF
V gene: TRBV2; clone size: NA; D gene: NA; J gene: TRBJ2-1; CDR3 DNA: TGTGCCAGCAGTCCGGGACTTGATGACAATGAGCAGTTCTTC; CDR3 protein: CASSPGLDDNEQFF
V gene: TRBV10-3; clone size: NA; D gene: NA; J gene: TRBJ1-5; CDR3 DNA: TGTGCCATCAGTGAGAAGGGGTATAGCAATCAGCCCCAGCATTTT; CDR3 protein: CAISEKGYSNQPQHF
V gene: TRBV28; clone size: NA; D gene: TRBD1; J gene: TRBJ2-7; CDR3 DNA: TGTGCCAGCAGGAGACAGGGGGTAACCTACGAGCAGTACTTC; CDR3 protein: CASRRQGVTYEQYF
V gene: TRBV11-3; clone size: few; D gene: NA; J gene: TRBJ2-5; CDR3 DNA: TGTGCCAGCAGTCTCAAGACAGACCAAGAGACCCAGTACTTC; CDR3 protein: CASSLKTDQETQYF
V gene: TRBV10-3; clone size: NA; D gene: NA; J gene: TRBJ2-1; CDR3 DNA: TGTGCCATCAGTGAACCTTCTAGCGTACACTACAATGAGCAGTTCTTC; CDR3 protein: CAISEPSSVHYNEQFF
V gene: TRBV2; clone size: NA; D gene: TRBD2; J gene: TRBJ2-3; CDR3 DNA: TGTGCCAGAAGCGGGGGCTTCGATACGCAGTATTTT; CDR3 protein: CARSGGFDTQYF
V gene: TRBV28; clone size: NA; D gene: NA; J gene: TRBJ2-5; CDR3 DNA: TGTGCCAGCAGTCCCACACAGGGGGGGGAGACCCAGTACTTC; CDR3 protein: CASSPTQGGETQYF
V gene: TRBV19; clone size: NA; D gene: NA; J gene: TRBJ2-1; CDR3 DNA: TGTGCCAGTAGTCCCTCTCCCAGCTCCTACAATGAGCAGTTCTTC; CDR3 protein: CASSPSPSSYNEQFF
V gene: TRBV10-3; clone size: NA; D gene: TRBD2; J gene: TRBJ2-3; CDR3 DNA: TGTGCCATCAGTCTAGCGGGACCCAGCACAGATACGCAGTATTTT; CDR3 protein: CAISLAGPSTDTQYF
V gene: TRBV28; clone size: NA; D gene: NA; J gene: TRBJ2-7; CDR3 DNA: TGTGCCAGCAGTTTATATCGGGGGGCCCACCTTCTCTCCTACGAGCAGTACTTC; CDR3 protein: CASSLYRGAHLLSYEQYF
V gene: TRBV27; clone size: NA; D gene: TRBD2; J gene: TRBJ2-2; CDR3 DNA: TGTGCCAGCAGTTTAGCGGGAGTGGCGACCGGGGAGCTGTTTTTT; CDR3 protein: CASSLAGVATGELFF
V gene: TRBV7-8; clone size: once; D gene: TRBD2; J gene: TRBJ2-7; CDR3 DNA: TGTGCCAGCAGGGCCCCCCCAGCGGGAGGAGCCTACGAGCAGTACTTC; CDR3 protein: CASRAPPAGGAYEQYF
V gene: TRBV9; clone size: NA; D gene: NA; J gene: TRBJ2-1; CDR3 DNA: TGTGCCAGCAGCGTAGGTCAGGGTCGTAACAATGAGCAGTTCTTC; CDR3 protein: CASSVGQGRNNEQFF
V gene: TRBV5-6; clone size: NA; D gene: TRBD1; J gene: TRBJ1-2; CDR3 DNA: TGTGCCAGCAGCACATTACAGGGGTCCTATGGCTACACCTTC; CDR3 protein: CASSTLQGSYGYTF
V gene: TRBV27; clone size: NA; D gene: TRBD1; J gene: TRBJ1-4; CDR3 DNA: TGTGCCAGCACCGACAGGGGGTCTTCTTCTTTTGAAAAACTGTTTTTT; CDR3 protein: CASTDRGSSSFEKLFF
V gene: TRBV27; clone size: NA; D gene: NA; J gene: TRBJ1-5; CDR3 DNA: TGTGCCAGCAGTTTTCAGGGTGATGGAGATCAGCCCCAGCATTTT; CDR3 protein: CASSFQGDGDQPQHF
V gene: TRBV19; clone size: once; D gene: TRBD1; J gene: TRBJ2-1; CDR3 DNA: TGTGCCAGTAGGGACACCGGGACAGGGGGCGATCGGCAGTTCTTC; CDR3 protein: CASRDTGTGGDRQFF
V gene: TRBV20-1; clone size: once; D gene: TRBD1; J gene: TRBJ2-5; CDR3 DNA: TGCAGTGCTAGTGGCTCCGGACAGGGGCTAGAGACCCAGTACTTC; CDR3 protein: CSASGSGQGLETQYF
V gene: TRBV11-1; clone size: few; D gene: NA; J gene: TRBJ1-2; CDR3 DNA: TGTGCCAGCAGCCAAGGGGATTATGGCTACACCTTC; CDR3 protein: CASSQGDYGYTF
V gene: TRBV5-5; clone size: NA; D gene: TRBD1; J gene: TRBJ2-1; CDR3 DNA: TGTGCCAGCAGCTTCGTATGGGACAGGGGAGACAATGAGCAGTTCTTC; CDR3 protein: CASSFVWDRGDNEQFF
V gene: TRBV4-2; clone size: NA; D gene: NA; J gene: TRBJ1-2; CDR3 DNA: TGTGCCAGCAGCCTGGCGGAGGATCCTAACTATGGCTACACCTTC; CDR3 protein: CASSLAEDPNYGYTF
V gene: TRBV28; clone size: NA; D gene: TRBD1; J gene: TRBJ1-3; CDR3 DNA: TGTGCCAGCACTCTACAGGGGGCTGGAAACACCATATATTTT; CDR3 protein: CASTLQGAGNTIYF
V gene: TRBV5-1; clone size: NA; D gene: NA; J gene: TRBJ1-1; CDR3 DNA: TGCGCCAGCAGCCTGTACCAGGGAGGGGGAGCACCTGAAGCTTTCTTT; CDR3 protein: CASSLYQGGGAPEAFF
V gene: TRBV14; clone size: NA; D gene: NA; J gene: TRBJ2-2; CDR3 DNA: TGTGCCAGCAGCGCGACACAGGGACGGGCCGGGGAGCTGTTTTTT; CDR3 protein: CASSATQGRAGELFF
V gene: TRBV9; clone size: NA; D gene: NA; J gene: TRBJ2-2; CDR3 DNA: TGTGCCAGCAGTTATCAGGAGGGCCCCCGGACCGGGGAGCTGTTTTTT; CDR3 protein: CASSYQEGPRTGELFF
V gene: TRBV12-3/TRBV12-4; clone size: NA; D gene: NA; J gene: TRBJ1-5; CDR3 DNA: TGTGCCAGCAGTTTAGGGGGACTGCAGCCCCAGCATTTT; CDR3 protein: CASSLGGLQPQHF
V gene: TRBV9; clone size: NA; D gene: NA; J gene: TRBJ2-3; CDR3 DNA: TGTGCCAGCAGCACCGGAGGGGCGGCAGATACGCAGTATTTT; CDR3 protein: CASSTGGAADTQYF
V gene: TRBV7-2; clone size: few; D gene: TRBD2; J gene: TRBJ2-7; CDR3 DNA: TGTGCCAGCAGCTTAGGGGGACTAGCGGGAAATGAGCAGTACTTC; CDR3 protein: CASSLGGLAGNEQYF
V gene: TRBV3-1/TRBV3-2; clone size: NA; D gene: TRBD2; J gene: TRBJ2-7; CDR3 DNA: TGTGCCAGCAGCCTTCGGACTAGCGGGGCCTACGAGCAGTACTTC; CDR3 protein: CASSLRTSGAYEQYF
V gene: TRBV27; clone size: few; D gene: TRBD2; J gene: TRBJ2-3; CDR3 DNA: TGTGCCAGCAGTTTAAGACTAGCGGGAGGGATAAACACAGATACGCAGTATTTT; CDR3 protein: CASSLRLAGGINTDTQYF
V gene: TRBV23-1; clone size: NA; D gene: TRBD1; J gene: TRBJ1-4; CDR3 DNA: TGCGCCAGCTTCCAGGGGGGTAGCCTGTTTTTT; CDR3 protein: CASFQGGSLFF
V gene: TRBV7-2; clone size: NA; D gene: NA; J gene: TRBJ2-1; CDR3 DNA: TGTGCCAGCAGCTTCGGGGTCGGTGAGCAGTTCTTC; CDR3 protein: CASSFGVGEQFF
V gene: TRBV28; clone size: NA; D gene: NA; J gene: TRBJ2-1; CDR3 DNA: TGTGCCAGCAGTTTGGGCAGGGGCTTTTACAATGAGCAGTTCTTC; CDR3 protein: CASSLGRGFYNEQFF
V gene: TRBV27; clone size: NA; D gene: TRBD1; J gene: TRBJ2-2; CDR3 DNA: TGTGCCAGCAGTCCGGACAGGGGGTCCGGGGAGCTGTTTTTT; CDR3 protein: CASSPDRGSGELFF
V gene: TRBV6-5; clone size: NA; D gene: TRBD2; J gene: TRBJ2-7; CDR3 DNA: TGTGCCAGCAGGGCATTGACTAGCGGGAACTACGAGCAGTACTTC; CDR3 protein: CASRALTSGNYEQYF